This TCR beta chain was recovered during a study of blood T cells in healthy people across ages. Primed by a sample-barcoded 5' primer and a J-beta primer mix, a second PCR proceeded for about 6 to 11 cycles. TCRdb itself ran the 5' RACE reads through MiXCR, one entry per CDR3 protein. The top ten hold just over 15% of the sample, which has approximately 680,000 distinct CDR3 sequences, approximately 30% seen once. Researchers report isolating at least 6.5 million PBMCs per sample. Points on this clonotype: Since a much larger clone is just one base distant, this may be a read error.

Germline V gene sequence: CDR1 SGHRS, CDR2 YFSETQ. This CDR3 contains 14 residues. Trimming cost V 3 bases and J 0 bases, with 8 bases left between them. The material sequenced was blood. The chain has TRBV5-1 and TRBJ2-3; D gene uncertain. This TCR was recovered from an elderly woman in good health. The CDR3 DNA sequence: TGCGCCAGCAGCTGTAGTGAAAGCACAGATACGCAGTATTTT. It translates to CASSCSESTDTQYF.